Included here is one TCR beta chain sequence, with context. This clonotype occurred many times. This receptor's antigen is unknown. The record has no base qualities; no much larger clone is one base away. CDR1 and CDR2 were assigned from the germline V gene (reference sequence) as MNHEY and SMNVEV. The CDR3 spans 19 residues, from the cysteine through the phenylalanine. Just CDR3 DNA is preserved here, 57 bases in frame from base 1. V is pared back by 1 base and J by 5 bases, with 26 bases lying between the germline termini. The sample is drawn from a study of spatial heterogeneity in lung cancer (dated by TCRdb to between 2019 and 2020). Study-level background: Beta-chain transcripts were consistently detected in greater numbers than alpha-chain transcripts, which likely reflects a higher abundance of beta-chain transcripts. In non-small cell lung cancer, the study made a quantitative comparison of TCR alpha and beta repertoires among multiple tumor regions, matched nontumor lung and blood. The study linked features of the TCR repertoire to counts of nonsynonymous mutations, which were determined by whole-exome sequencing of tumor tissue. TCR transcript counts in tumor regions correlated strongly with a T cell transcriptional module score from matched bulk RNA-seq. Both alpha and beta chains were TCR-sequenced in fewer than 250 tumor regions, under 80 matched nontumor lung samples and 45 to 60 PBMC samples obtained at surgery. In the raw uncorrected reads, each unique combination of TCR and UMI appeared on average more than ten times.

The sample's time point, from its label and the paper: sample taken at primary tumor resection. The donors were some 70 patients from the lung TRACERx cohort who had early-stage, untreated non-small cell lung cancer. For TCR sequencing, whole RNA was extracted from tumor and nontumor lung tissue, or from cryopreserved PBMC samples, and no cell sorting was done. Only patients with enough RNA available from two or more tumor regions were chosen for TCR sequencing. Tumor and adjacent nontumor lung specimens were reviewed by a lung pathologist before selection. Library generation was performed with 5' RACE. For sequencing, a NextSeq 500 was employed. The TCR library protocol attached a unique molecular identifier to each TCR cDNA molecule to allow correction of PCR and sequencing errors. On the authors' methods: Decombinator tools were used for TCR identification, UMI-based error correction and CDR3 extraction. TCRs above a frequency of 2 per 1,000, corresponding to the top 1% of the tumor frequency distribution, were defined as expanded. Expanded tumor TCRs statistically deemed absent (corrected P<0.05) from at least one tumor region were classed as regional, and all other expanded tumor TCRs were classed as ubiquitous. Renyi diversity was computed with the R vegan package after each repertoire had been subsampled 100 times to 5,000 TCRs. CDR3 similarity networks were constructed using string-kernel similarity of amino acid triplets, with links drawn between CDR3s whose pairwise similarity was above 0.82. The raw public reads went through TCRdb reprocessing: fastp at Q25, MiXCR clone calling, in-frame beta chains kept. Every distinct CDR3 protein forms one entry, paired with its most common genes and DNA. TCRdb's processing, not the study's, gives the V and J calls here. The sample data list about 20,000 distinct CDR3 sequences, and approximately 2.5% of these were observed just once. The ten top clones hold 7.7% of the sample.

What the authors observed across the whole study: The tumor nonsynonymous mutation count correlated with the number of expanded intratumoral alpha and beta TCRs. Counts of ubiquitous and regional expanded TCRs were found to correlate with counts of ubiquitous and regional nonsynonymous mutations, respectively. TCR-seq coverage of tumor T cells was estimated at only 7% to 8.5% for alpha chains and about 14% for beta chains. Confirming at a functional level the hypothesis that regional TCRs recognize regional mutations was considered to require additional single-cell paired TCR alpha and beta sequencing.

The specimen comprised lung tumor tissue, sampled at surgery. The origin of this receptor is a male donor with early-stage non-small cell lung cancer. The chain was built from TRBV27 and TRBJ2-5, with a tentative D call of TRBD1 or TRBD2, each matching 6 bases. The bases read TGTGCCAGCAGTTTATACGGGGGCCCTCCTCCCTACACCCGGGAGACCCAGTACTTC. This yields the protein CASSLYGGPPPYTRETQYF.